These 22 T cell receptor beta chains came from one sample sequenced in a study of blood T cell repertoires in COVID-19. Method: immunoSEQ multiplex PCR; TCRdb's copy keeps in-frame clones and lacks some. Here the sample spans approximately 110,000 clones, around 86% being singletons. Specimen: peripheral blood. Source of these receptors: a man aged 45-60 years with acute or convalescent COVID-19.

The chain uses TRBV5-6 and TRBJ2-1, with 9 bases aligning to TRBD2. V dropped 7 bases and J dropped 8; count of bases not matched to a gene: 13. The germline gives CDR1 SGHDT, CDR2 YYEEEE. The CDR3 extends over 15 amino acids. The CDR3 region is CASLLAGAASDEQFF. CDR3 bases: TGTGCCAGCCTCTTAGCGGGGGCCGCCAGCGATGAGCAGTTCTTC.

This chain joins TRBV6-1 and TRBJ2-1; 12 bases align to TRBD2. This CDR3 is built from 15 residues. CDR1 and CDR2 (germline): MNHNS, SASEGT. Trimming took 5 bases from V and 8 from J; bases not matched to a gene: 7. The CDR3: CASSFLAGGRDEQFF. For the CDR3, the DNA is TGTGCCAGCAGTTTCCTAGCGGGGGGGCGCGATGAGCAGTTCTTC.

The J gene is TRBJ2-3, the V gene TRBV19, with TRBD2 matching 13 bases. Germline CDR1 LNHDA, CDR2 SQIVND (reference sequence). V lost 3 bases and J lost 6; bases outside the gene matches: 12. The CDR3 spans 18 residues. In DNA form, the CDR3 reads TGTGCCAGTAGTATGAGGGCTCCTCGACTAGCGGGGGGTGATACGCAGTATTTT. Translation gives CASSMRAPRLAGGDTQYF.

V gene TRBV5-1 combines with J gene TRBJ1-5, with D perhaps TRBD1 (5 bases). The CDR3 spans 16 residues. CDR1 is SGHRS, CDR2 YFSETQ, per germline. Trimming took off 0 bases at V and 3 bases at J, with 13 bases between the two ends. This chain's CDR3 is CASSLDGGTNNQPQHF. The CDR3 DNA reads TGCGCCAGCAGCTTGGACGGCGGGACTAACAATCAGCCCCAGCATTTT.

This chain links TRBV3-1 (or the pseudogene TRBV3-2) with TRBJ1-6; 7 nucleotides align to TRBD1. Per the germline V gene, CDR1 is LGHDT and CDR2 is YNNKEL (reference sequence). V lost 4 bases to trimming and J lost 10 bases; unmatched junction nucleotides: 10. There are 15 residues in the CDR3. CDR3 protein: CASSPSTGRRSPLHF. CDR3 coding DNA: TGTGCCAGCAGCCCTTCGACAGGGAGGAGATCACCCCTCCACTTT.

This clone was found a few times. The chain links TRBV21-1 to TRBJ2-7; TRBD2, the table's D call, was not compared with the DNA. TRBV21-1 constitutes a pseudogene. There are 16 residues in the CDR3. Here the CDR3 DNA reads TGTGCCAGCAGCAAAGAGTCGCGGGGGGCGCTCGACGAGCAGTACTTC. As protein: CASSKESRGALDEQYF.

This rearrangement joins TRBV13 to TRBJ2-1, with D perhaps TRBD2 (6 bases). Trimming took 5 bases from V and 7 from J, leaving 21 bases between them. The CDR3 totals 16 residues. Germline-derived CDR1 and CDR2 are PRHDT and FYEKMQ (reference sequence). Here the CDR3 DNA reads TGTGCCAGCAGCCAGCTAGCGTCTTCCTGGGGAAATGAGCAGTTCTTC. Amino acids: CASSQLASSWGNEQFF.

CDR3 in DNA: TGTGCCAGCAGTGCACGGGGTGGCTACACCTTC. Translation: CASSARGGYTF. This chain connects TRBV2 to TRBJ1-2; D is unclear. The V gene's germline CDR1 is SNHLY and CDR2 FYNNEI. The CDR3 loop spans 11 amino acids. Trimming removed 4 bases from V and 7 bases from J, with 7 bases in between.

There are a few counts of this clone. The chain links TRBV7-9 to TRBJ2-1; D might be TRBD2 (6 bases). CDR3 length equals 12 residues. V lost 5 bases to trimming and J lost 12 bases, with 14 bases between them. Germline CDR1 and CDR2: SEHNR and FQNEAQ (reference sequence). CDR3 sequence (DNA): TGTGCCAGCAGCATAGGAGGAGGGAGGCAGTTCTTC. Translated: CASSIGGGRQFF.

The chain uses TRBV2 and TRBJ2-7; tentatively, D is TRBD2 (7 bases). The V gene's germline CDR1 is SNHLY and CDR2 FYNNEI. This CDR3 region has 12 residues. The CDR3 coding sequence is TGTGCTGCGACGCGGGGGCTAGGGGAGCAGTACTTC. Residues: CAATRGLGEQYF.

The genes are TRBV5-4 and TRBJ2-7; D ambiguous. The germline gives CDR1 SGHNT, CDR2 YYREEE (reference sequence). The CDR3 runs to 13 residues. The ends were cut back, 0 bases at V and 0 bases at J, with 4 bases in the middle. CDR3 loop: CASSLGASYEQYF. DNA of the CDR3: TGTGCCAGCAGCTTGGGGGCCTCCTACGAGCAGTACTTC.

This chain joins TRBV12-3 or TRBV12-4 and TRBJ2-5; possible D gene TRBD2, 5 bases. The CDR3 contains 13 residues. The V and J ends lost 7 bases and 5 bases respectively, with 14 bases between them. As DNA, the CDR3 is TGTGCCAGCATCTCGAGGGAAGAGGAGACCCAGTACTTC. As protein: CASISREEETQYF.

In its sample, this clone was seen a few times. The CDR3 reads CASSGIRDTLTGELFF. For the CDR3, the DNA is TGCGCCAGCAGTGGAATCCGGGACACCCTCACCGGGGAGCTGTTTTTT. The chain employs TRBV10-2 and TRBJ2-2; maybe TRBD1 (6 bases). Per germline, CDR1 WSHSY and CDR2 SAAADI. CDR3 length: 16 amino acids. The V gene lost 4 bases and the J gene lost 4 bases, with 16 bases spanning the gap.

The V call is TRBV4-1, the J call TRBJ2-1, with 10 bases that match TRBD2. The germline gives CDR1 MGHRA, CDR2 YSYEKL. The J segment lost 8 bases and the V segment lost 2 bases, leaving 6 bases of the junction unmatched. The CDR3 is 15 residues long. The CDR3 nucleotides read TGCGCCAGCAGCCAACGTCCTAGCGGGAGTGATGAGCAGTTCTTC. This sequence encodes CASSQRPSGSDEQFF.

This clone came up a few times. The gene calls are TRBV3-1 (or the pseudogene TRBV3-2) and TRBJ2-1; D possibly corresponds to TRBD2 (6 bases). The V gene lost 2 bases and the J gene lost 6 bases, with 11 bases spanning the gap. The CDR3 is 14 residues long. Germline lookup yields CDR1 LGHDT and CDR2 YNNKEL (reference sequence). This CDR3 reads CASSQRDFSNEQFF. CDR3 sequence (DNA): TGTGCCAGCAGCCAAAGGGACTTTTCCAATGAGCAGTTCTTC.

This clone was seen only a few times. V usage is TRBV5-4 and J usage is TRBJ1-2, with 11 bases that match TRBD1. J lost 4 bases, V lost 4 bases, and 6 bases had no gene match. The CDR3 runs to 15 residues. Germline V gene sequence: CDR1 SGHNT, CDR2 YYREEE (reference sequence). CDR3 loop: CASSLGQGDIYGYTF. CDR3 DNA sequence: TGTGCCAGCAGCCTGGGACAGGGGGATATCTATGGCTACACCTTC.

The chain combines TRBV3-1 (or the pseudogene TRBV3-2) with TRBJ2-2; the D gene is possibly TRBD1 (5 bases). Germline V gene lookup returns CDR1 LGHDT and CDR2 YNNKEL (reference sequence). The V gene lost 6 bases and the J gene lost 6 bases, with 11 bases spanning the gap. The CDR3 extends over 13 amino acids. As DNA, the CDR3 is TGTGCCAGCAGACCCAGGGTTCCCGGGGAGCTGTTTTTT. Translated, it gives CASRPRVPGELFF.

V and J are TRBV19 and TRBJ2-3; 9 bases are a match to TRBD1. The germline V gene has CDR1 LNHDA and CDR2 SQIVND (reference sequence). The CDR3 extends over 15 amino acids. Trimming removed 7 bases from V and 2 bases from J; junction bases left unmatched: 7. The CDR3 loop is CASTIGQGFTDTQYF. The CDR3 DNA reads TGTGCCAGTACAATAGGACAGGGGTTCACAGATACGCAGTATTTT.

The genes are TRBV19 and TRBJ1-1; a possible D gene is TRBD1 (6 bases). Per germline, CDR1 LNHDA and CDR2 SQIVND (reference sequence). V lost 10 bases and J lost 1, with 13 bases in between. The CDR3 has 13 amino acids. CDR3 amino acids: CATGWTENTEAFF. Written as DNA, the CDR3 is TGTGCCACGGGGTGGACAGAGAACACTGAAGCTTTCTTT.

This sequence joins TRBV2 and TRBJ1-5; TRBD1 aligns across 7 bases. Per germline, CDR1 SNHLY and CDR2 FYNNEI. This CDR3 has 14 residues. Trimming cost V 4 bases and J 7 bases; bases outside gene matches: 7. The CDR3 sequence is CASSVQGSSQPQHF. The CDR3 bases are TGTGCCAGCAGTGTACAGGGGTCGTCACAGCCCCAGCATTTT.

V gene TRBV6-2 or TRBV6-3 combines with J gene TRBJ2-7; TRBD2 matches at 10 bases. Germline values: CDR1 MNHEY, CDR2 SVGEGT. The V segment lost 7 bases and the J segment 5 bases; nucleotides outside the gene matches: 17. This CDR3 is 17 amino acids long. The CDR3 sequence is CASTPPELAGILNEQYF. CDR3 sequence (DNA): TGTGCCAGCACCCCTCCCGAACTAGCGGGAATCCTCAACGAGCAGTACTTC.

The chain joins TRBV30 to TRBJ1-2; 7 positions match TRBD1. From germline, CDR1 is GTSNPN and CDR2 SVGIG (reference sequence). The CDR3 length is 11 residues. CDR3 protein: CVMQGGGGYTF. The CDR3 DNA follows: TGTGTCATGCAGGGGGGTGGGGGCTACACCTTC. Combining the CDR3 with reference TRBV30 and TRBJ1-2 gives the whole variable domain SQTIHQWPATLVQPVGSPLSLECTVEGTSNPNLYWYRQAAGRGLQLLFYSVGIGQISSEVPQNLSASRPQDRQFILSSKKLLLSDSGFYLCVMQGGGGYTFGSGTRLTVV.